The T cell receptor beta chain under discussion was sequenced for a study of blood T cell repertoires in COVID-19. Study-wide context: Whether acute or convalescent, the COVID-19 samples came from the United States, Italy and Spain. T cells, B-cell-depleted T cells, or PBMCs provided the cDNA or gDNA that served as material.

One Seattle source followed patients from active infection through their disease course. In the original workflow: Reference gene primer amplification gave nucleated cell count estimates. Only in-frame clones appear in the TCRdb table, and some are missing; sequencing was by immunoSEQ multiplex PCR. The V and J calls and clone size come from that table; D and trimming were worked out from the DNA. The sample includes some 46,000 clones, roughly 85% of them seen just once. The CDR3 has 15 residues. V was trimmed by 2 bases and J by 2 bases, leaving 13 bases between them. Per germline, CDR1 SGHAT and CDR2 FQNNGV.

The rearrangement links TRBV11-2 to TRBJ2-7, with D possibly matching TRBD1 (5 bases). The source material was peripheral blood. The TCR originated in an elderly woman with COVID-19, enrolled during active disease. CDR3 in amino acids: CASSLQGGFTYEQYF. The CDR3 DNA sequence: TGTGCCAGCAGCTTACAGGGTGGGTTCACCTACGAGCAGTACTTC.